These 7 T cell receptor beta chains share one sample of origin, sequenced in a study of cytomegalovirus exposure and HLA in healthy donors. PCR amplification relied on 60 Vbeta primers (plus 13 Jbeta primers). Clones were read by immunoSEQ multiplex PCR, and TCRdb kept only the in-frame ones, dropping some. The sample lists 150,000 to 200,000 clones; roughly 73% were seen once. Sequenced sample: PBMCs. The receptor set was obtained from a young man in good health and CMV-seropositive.

This chain links TRBV15 with TRBJ2-7; perhaps TRBD2 as D (5 bases). The CDR3 is 14 residues long. Deletions cut 5 bases from V and 6 bases from J, with 17 bases between. CDR1 and CDR2 from the germline V gene are LNHNV and YYDKDF (reference sequence). For the CDR3, the DNA is TGTGCCACCAGCCATAGCTGGACTCAGTTCGAGCAGTACTTC. It encodes CATSHSWTQFEQYF.

This chain joins TRBV6-1 and TRBJ2-1, with TRBD1 matching 8 bases. Trimming cost V 7 bases and J 6 bases; bases outside gene matches: 11. CDR3 size: 15 residues. Germline values: CDR1 MNHNS, CDR2 SASEGT. The CDR3 is CASIKGRGQSNEQFF. Written as DNA, the CDR3 is TGTGCCAGCATAAAGGGCAGGGGGCAGTCCAATGAGCAGTTCTTC.

V is TRBV5-1 and J is TRBJ2-7; 8 nucleotides line up with TRBD1. CDR1 and CDR2 from the germline V gene are SGHRS and YFSETQ. This CDR3 comprises 14 residues. J gave up 3 bases and V 2 bases, and 4 bases lay outside the gene matches. The CDR3 sequence: CASSFSGQGYEQYF. CDR3 nucleotide sequence: TGCGCCAGCAGCTTTAGCGGACAGGGCTACGAGCAGTACTTC.

CDR3 sequence: CASSMGLAAEQYF. CDR3 nucleotides: TGCGCCAGCAGCATGGGACTAGCAGCCGAGCAGTACTTC. The genes are TRBV5-1 and TRBJ2-7; 9 bases map to TRBD2. V was pared by 4 bases and J by 6 bases, with 5 bases of the junction left unmatched. CDR3 length equals 13 residues. Germline CDR1 and CDR2: SGHRS and YFSETQ.

The genes are TRBV6-1 and TRBJ1-5; 8 bases are a match to TRBD1. CDR3 length: 15 amino acids. CDR1 is MNHNS and CDR2 is SASEGT in the germline V gene. The V gene end was trimmed by 5 bases and the J gene end by 6 bases; junction bases not matched to a gene: 9. This chain's CDR3 is CASSPDRGGGQPQHF. CDR3 in DNA: TGTGCCAGCAGTCCTGACAGGGGAGGCGGTCAGCCCCAGCATTTT.

The V gene is TRBV28, the J gene TRBJ2-2; TRBD2 agrees at 9 bases. The CDR3 spans 18 residues. V shed 6 bases, J shed 3 bases, and the junction held 14 bases outside the gene matches. Germline lookup yields CDR1 MDHEN and CDR2 SYDVKM. CDR3 amino acids: CASRHLSSTSGYTGELFF. CDR3 nucleotides: TGTGCCAGCAGGCACCTGAGTTCGACTAGCGGATACACCGGGGAGCTGTTTTTT.

This rearrangement joins TRBV11-2 to TRBJ1-4, with D tentatively TRBD1 (5 bases). The CDR3 runs to 16 residues. V shed 0 bases and J shed 8 bases, with 16 bases lying between them. Germline CDR1 and CDR2: SGHAT and FQNNGV. CDR3 loop: CASSLDLGRGREKLFF. In DNA form, the CDR3 reads TGTGCCAGCAGCTTAGATCTGGGGAGGGGTAGGGAAAAACTGTTTTTT.